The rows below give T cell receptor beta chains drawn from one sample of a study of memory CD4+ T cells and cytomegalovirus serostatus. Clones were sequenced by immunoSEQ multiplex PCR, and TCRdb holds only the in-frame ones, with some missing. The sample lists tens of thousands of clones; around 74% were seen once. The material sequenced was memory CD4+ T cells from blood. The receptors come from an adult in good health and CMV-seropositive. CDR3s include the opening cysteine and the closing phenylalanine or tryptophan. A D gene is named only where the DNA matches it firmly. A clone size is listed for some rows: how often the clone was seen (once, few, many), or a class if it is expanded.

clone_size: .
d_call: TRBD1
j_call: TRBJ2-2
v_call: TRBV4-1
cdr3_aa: CASSQEPGTGVTGELFF
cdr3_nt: TGCGCCAGCAGCCAGGAGCCCGGGACAGGGGTCACCGGGGAGCTGTTTTTT

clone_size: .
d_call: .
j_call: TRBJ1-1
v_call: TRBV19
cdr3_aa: CASSTPGVQTEAFF
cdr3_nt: TGTGCCAGTAGTACGCCAGGGGTACAAACTGAAGCTTTCTTT

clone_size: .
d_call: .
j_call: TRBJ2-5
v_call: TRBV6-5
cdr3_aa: CASRQTPGLQETQYF
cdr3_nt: TGTGCCAGCAGACAAACCCCGGGACTCCAAGAGACCCAGTACTTC

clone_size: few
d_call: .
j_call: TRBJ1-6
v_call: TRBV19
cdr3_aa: CASSNGAGPDSPLHF
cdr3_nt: TGTGCCAGTAGTAATGGGGCAGGGCCTGATTCACCCCTCCACTTT

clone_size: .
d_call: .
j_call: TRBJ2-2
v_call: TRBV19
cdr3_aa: CASSIRLTGELFF
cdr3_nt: TGTGCCAGTAGTATCCGACTGACCGGGGAGCTGTTTTTT

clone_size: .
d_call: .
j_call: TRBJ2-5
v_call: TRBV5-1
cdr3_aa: CASSLVDGTGETQYF
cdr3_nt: TGCGCCAGCAGCTTGGTGGACGGTACTGGAGAGACCCAGTACTTC

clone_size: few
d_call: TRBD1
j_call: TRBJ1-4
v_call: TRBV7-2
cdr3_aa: CASSQSPGGRGNEKLFF
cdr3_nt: TGTGCCAGCAGCCAATCACCAGGGGGCAGGGGGAATGAAAAACTGTTTTTT

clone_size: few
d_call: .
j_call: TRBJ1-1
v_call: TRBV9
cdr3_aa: CASSRRWGGPGEAFF
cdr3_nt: TGTGCCAGCAGCCGTAGATGGGGGGGCCCTGGTGAAGCTTTCTTT

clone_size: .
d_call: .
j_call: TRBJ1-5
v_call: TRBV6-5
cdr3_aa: CASRDSFNQPQHF
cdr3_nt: TGTGCCAGCAGGGACAGCTTCAATCAGCCCCAGCATTTT

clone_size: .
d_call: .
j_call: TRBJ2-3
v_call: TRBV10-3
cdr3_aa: CAISVTGSDTQYF
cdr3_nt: TGTGCCATCAGTGTCACAGGATCAGATACGCAGTATTTT

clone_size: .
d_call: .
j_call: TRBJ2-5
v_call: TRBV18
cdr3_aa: CASSPNSQETQYF
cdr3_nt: TGTGCCAGCTCACCGAACAGCCAAGAGACCCAGTACTTC

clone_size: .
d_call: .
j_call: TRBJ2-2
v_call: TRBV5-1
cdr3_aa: CASTPGQNTGELFF
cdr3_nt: TGCGCCAGCACCCCGGGACAGAACACCGGGGAGCTGTTTTTT

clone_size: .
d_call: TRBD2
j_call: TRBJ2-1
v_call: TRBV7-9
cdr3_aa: CASKALTSGAYNEQFF
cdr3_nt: TGTGCCAGCAAGGCCCTAACTAGCGGGGCCTACAATGAGCAGTTCTTC

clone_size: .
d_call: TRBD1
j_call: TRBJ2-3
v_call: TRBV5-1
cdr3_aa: CASTFRGRTEADTQYF
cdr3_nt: TGCGCCAGCACCTTCAGGGGGCGGACGGAGGCAGATACGCAGTATTTT

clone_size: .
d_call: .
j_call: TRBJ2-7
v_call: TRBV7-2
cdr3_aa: CASSPTGFREQYF
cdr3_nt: TGTGCCAGCAGTCCCACAGGGTTTAGAGAGCAGTACTTC

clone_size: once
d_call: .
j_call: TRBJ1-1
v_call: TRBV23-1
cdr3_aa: CASRAGPNTEAFF
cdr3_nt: TGCGCCAGCCGCGCCGGACCAAACACTGAAGCTTTCTTT